This TCR beta chain was captured in a study of T cell responses to AZD1222 COVID-19 vaccine. Assay: immunoSEQ multiplex PCR; the TCRdb copy retains only in-frame clones and omits some. The sample holds under 150,000 clones, approximately 92% seen once. About this clone: What it binds is not known.

This CDR3 contains 12 residues. Trimming took 1 base from V and 7 from J, leaving 4 bases between them. The germline V gene has CDR1 MNHEY and CDR2 SVGEGT. Doses given second, at about 4 or about 12 weeks, were pooled. Regarding the study as a whole: Regions 160-218 and 743-854 dominated among vaccine-associated CD4 TCRs spanning spike. Per reports, nearly half of all spike-specific TCRs target regions that are unmutated in variants.

This chain uses TRBV6-2 or TRBV6-3 with TRBJ2-2; D not certain. The clonotype comes from an adult who received the AZD1222 COVID-19 vaccine. The specimen comprised peripheral blood, sampled 28 days after the second AZD1222 dose. The CDR3 sequence: CASSYFRGELFF. CDR3 sequence (DNA): TGTGCCAGCAGTTACTTCCGCGGGGAGCTGTTTTTT.